This T cell receptor (beta chain) was identified during a study of OX40 agonist ivuxolimab in advanced cancers. Findings and caveats of the study: More expanded clones were seen, on average, in CD8+ T cells than in CD4+.

Produced via immunoSEQ multiplex PCR; TCRdb's table is partial and in-frame only. The sample comprises 84,000 or so clones, more than 75% of which are singletons, and 2.5% to 3% rests with the top ten. The germline gives CDR1 SGDLS, CDR2 YYNGEE. V lost 0 bases and J 13 bases, leaving 13 bases between the germline ends. This CDR3 has 12 amino acids. This clone was seen a single time. The target antigen is unknown. This sample comprised CD4+ or CD8+ T cells sorted from blood, obtained in a trial of the OX40 agonist ivuxolimab. V gene TRBV9 combines with J gene TRBJ1-1, with D perhaps matching TRBD1 (6 bases). This receptor was obtained from an adult with an advanced solid tumor such as melanoma, head and neck, liver or kidney cancer. The CDR3 protein is CASSVVGGRVFF. DNA of the CDR3: TGTGCCAGCAGCGTAGTTGGGGGGCGTGTTTTCTTT.